These T cell receptor beta chains were read from a single sample in a study of cytomegalovirus exposure and HLA in healthy donors. The protocol was immunoSEQ multiplex PCR, while the TCRdb copy is restricted to in-frame clones and leaves out a portion. Its table lists about 200,000 clones. The material sequenced was PBMCs. All receptors derive from a girl aged 2 to 9 in good health and CMV-seropositive. The CDR3 runs from the conserved cysteine through the conserved F or W. Fields, in order: V gene, D gene, J gene, CDR3 protein, CDR3 DNA. A D gene is named only where the DNA matches it firmly.

V gene: TRBV28
D gene: NA
J gene: TRBJ1-4
CDR3 protein: CASSFYSATNEKLFF
CDR3 DNA: TGTGCCAGCAGTTTCTACAGTGCAACTAATGAAAAACTGTTTTTT

V gene: TRBV5-1
D gene: NA
J gene: TRBJ2-7
CDR3 protein: CASSLGSVGLLSSYEQYF
CDR3 DNA: TGCGCCAGCAGCTTGGGGAGCGTAGGACTCCTGAGCTCCTACGAGCAGTACTTC

V gene: TRBV5-1
D gene: NA
J gene: TRBJ2-1
CDR3 protein: CASSLAAGSYNEQFF
CDR3 DNA: TGCGCCAGCAGCTTGGCGGCGGGGTCCTACAATGAGCAGTTCTTC

V gene: TRBV27
D gene: TRBD1
J gene: TRBJ1-2
CDR3 protein: CASSTGTGGPYYGYTF
CDR3 DNA: TGTGCCAGCAGCACCGGGACAGGGGGCCCCTACTATGGCTACACCTTC

V gene: TRBV19
D gene: NA
J gene: TRBJ1-2
CDR3 protein: CASSIDFASPVYGYTF
CDR3 DNA: TGTGCCAGTAGTATTGATTTTGCGTCACCTGTTTATGGCTACACCTTC

V gene: TRBV11-3
D gene: NA
J gene: TRBJ1-1
CDR3 protein: CASSASGGNTEAFF
CDR3 DNA: TGTGCCAGCAGCGCCTCGGGAGGGAACACTGAAGCTTTCTTT

V gene: TRBV6-5
D gene: TRBD2
J gene: TRBJ2-1
CDR3 protein: CASSYSRTSGDNEQFF
CDR3 DNA: TGTGCCAGCAGTTACTCGCGGACTAGCGGGGACAATGAGCAGTTCTTC

V gene: TRBV6-1
D gene: NA
J gene: TRBJ1-2
CDR3 protein: CASSDGRGEGYGYTF
CDR3 DNA: TGTGCCAGCAGTGACGGCAGGGGCGAAGGATATGGCTACACCTTC

V gene: TRBV28
D gene: NA
J gene: TRBJ2-5
CDR3 protein: CASSFGQVEETQYF
CDR3 DNA: TGTGCCAGCAGTTTTGGGCAGGTCGAAGAGACCCAGTACTTC

V gene: TRBV9
D gene: TRBD2
J gene: TRBJ2-7
CDR3 protein: CASSVGLAGGPGSYEQYF
CDR3 DNA: TGTGCCAGCAGCGTGGGACTAGCGGGAGGGCCGGGCTCCTACGAGCAGTACTTC

V gene: TRBV2
D gene: NA
J gene: TRBJ1-1
CDR3 protein: CASSDRTGSSSAFF
CDR3 DNA: TGTGCCAGCAGTGATAGAACAGGGTCTAGCTCGGCTTTCTTT

V gene: TRBV13
D gene: TRBD2
J gene: TRBJ2-1
CDR3 protein: CASSLSTSGKYNEQFF
CDR3 DNA: TGTGCCAGCAGCTTGTCTACTAGCGGCAAATACAATGAGCAGTTCTTC

V gene: TRBV21-1
D gene: NA
J gene: TRBJ1-5
CDR3 protein: CASSKALHRGQGDQPQHF
CDR3 DNA: TGTGCCAGCAGCAAAGCCTTACATAGGGGACAAGGAGATCAGCCCCAGCATTTT

V gene: TRBV14
D gene: NA
J gene: TRBJ2-7
CDR3 protein: CASSQAGTHSYEQYF
CDR3 DNA: TGTGCCAGCAGCCAAGCGGGAACTCACTCCTACGAGCAGTACTTC

V gene: TRBV5-4
D gene: NA
J gene: TRBJ2-5
CDR3 protein: CASSLAPPPETQYF
CDR3 DNA: TGTGCCAGCAGCTTGGCCCCTCCCCCTGAGACCCAGTACTTC

V gene: TRBV6-1
D gene: NA
J gene: TRBJ1-2
CDR3 protein: CASGTGSYGYTF
CDR3 DNA: TGTGCCAGCGGCACAGGGAGCTATGGCTACACCTTC

V gene: TRBV25-1
D gene: TRBD2
J gene: TRBJ2-7
CDR3 protein: CASSEVLAVTSYEQYF
CDR3 DNA: TGTGCCAGCAGTGAAGTACTAGCGGTTACATCCTACGAGCAGTACTTC

V gene: TRBV6-1
D gene: TRBD1
J gene: TRBJ2-1
CDR3 protein: CASTRTGVSYNEQFF
CDR3 DNA: TGTGCCAGCACCCGGACAGGGGTTTCCTACAATGAGCAGTTCTTC

V gene: TRBV27
D gene: NA
J gene: TRBJ2-1
CDR3 protein: CASSLGPGDALYNEQFF
CDR3 DNA: TGTGCCAGCAGTTTGGGGCCTGGCGATGCCCTATACAATGAGCAGTTCTTC

V gene: TRBV5-4
D gene: NA
J gene: TRBJ2-1
CDR3 protein: CASSWTTAMMSEQFF
CDR3 DNA: TGTGCCAGCAGCTGGACTACTGCCATGATGAGTGAGCAGTTCTTC

V gene: TRBV9
D gene: NA
J gene: TRBJ2-7
CDR3 protein: CASSVEQSSYEQYF
CDR3 DNA: TGTGCCAGCAGCGTAGAACAGAGCTCCTACGAGCAGTACTTC

V gene: TRBV29-1
D gene: TRBD2
J gene: TRBJ2-1
CDR3 protein: CSGQSGSWYNEQFF
CDR3 DNA: TGCAGCGGACAAAGCGGGAGTTGGTACAATGAGCAGTTCTTC

V gene: TRBV28
D gene: TRBD1
J gene: TRBJ1-3
CDR3 protein: CASSDPRTGGNTIYF
CDR3 DNA: TGTGCCAGCAGTGACCCACGGACAGGGGGAAACACCATATATTTT

V gene: TRBV5-1
D gene: NA
J gene: TRBJ2-3
CDR3 protein: CASSLEDTATDTQYF
CDR3 DNA: TGCGCCAGCAGCTTGGAGGACACGGCGACAGATACGCAGTATTTT

V gene: TRBV19
D gene: TRBD1
J gene: TRBJ1-1
CDR3 protein: CASSPHRDRPEAFF
CDR3 DNA: TGTGCCAGTAGTCCACACCGGGACAGGCCTGAAGCTTTCTTT

V gene: TRBV11-2
D gene: TRBD1
J gene: TRBJ2-1
CDR3 protein: CASSTYRNRGQEQFF
CDR3 DNA: TGTGCCAGCAGCACTTACCGAAACAGGGGGCAAGAGCAGTTCTTC

V gene: TRBV6-1
D gene: NA
J gene: TRBJ2-7
CDR3 protein: CASRSTGASYEQYF
CDR3 DNA: TGTGCCAGTAGATCGACAGGCGCATCCTACGAGCAGTACTTC

V gene: TRBV6-5
D gene: TRBD1
J gene: TRBJ1-3
CDR3 protein: CASTGQGTSGNTIYF
CDR3 DNA: TGTGCCAGCACTGGACAGGGGACTTCTGGAAACACCATATATTTT

V gene: TRBV2
D gene: TRBD2
J gene: TRBJ2-5
CDR3 protein: CARTTSGRETQYF
CDR3 DNA: TGTGCCAGAACGACTAGCGGGAGAGAGACCCAGTACTTC

V gene: TRBV5-5
D gene: NA
J gene: TRBJ2-7
CDR3 protein: CASTSIADSYEQYF
CDR3 DNA: TGTGCCAGCACTTCAATCGCGGACTCCTACGAGCAGTACTTC

V gene: TRBV11-2
D gene: TRBD1
J gene: TRBJ2-1
CDR3 protein: CASSFGTGMDEQFF
CDR3 DNA: TGTGCCAGCAGCTTTGGGACAGGGATGGATGAGCAGTTCTTC

V gene: TRBV27
D gene: NA
J gene: TRBJ2-7
CDR3 protein: CASSLGRGASYEQYF
CDR3 DNA: TGTGCCAGCAGTTTGGGGAGGGGGGCCTCCTACGAGCAGTACTTC

V gene: TRBV19
D gene: TRBD2
J gene: TRBJ2-7
CDR3 protein: CASNPTSGTPTAEQYF
CDR3 DNA: TGTGCCAGTAACCCGACTAGCGGCACTCCTACTGCAGAGCAGTACTTC

V gene: TRBV5-1
D gene: TRBD1
J gene: TRBJ2-3
CDR3 protein: CASSLRQGATTDTQYF
CDR3 DNA: TGCGCCAGCAGCCTCCGACAGGGGGCTACCACAGATACGCAGTATTTT

V gene: TRBV11-2
D gene: TRBD1
J gene: TRBJ2-1
CDR3 protein: CASSSFYRGRKEQFF
CDR3 DNA: TGTGCCAGCAGCTCCTTCTACAGGGGAAGGAAGGAGCAGTTCTTC

V gene: TRBV28
D gene: NA
J gene: TRBJ2-7
CDR3 protein: CASSLLFYEQYF
CDR3 DNA: TGTGCCAGCAGTCTCCTTTTTTACGAGCAGTACTTC

V gene: TRBV28
D gene: TRBD1
J gene: TRBJ1-1
CDR3 protein: CASSERGGYSTEAFF
CDR3 DNA: TGTGCCAGCAGTGAAAGAGGGGGCTACAGCACTGAAGCTTTCTTT

V gene: TRBV19
D gene: TRBD2
J gene: TRBJ2-1
CDR3 protein: CASSISASGRGEQFF
CDR3 DNA: TGTGCCAGTAGTATTTCGGCTAGCGGGAGGGGGGAGCAGTTCTTC

V gene: TRBV19
D gene: NA
J gene: TRBJ1-5
CDR3 protein: CASSIFREPVGQPQHF
CDR3 DNA: TGTGCCAGTAGTATATTTCGGGAACCGGTTGGTCAGCCCCAGCATTTT

V gene: TRBV18
D gene: TRBD2
J gene: TRBJ2-3
CDR3 protein: CASSRTKTSGRLDTDTQYF
CDR3 DNA: TGTGCCAGCTCACGGACAAAGACTAGCGGGAGATTGGACACAGATACGCAGTATTTT

V gene: TRBV28
D gene: TRBD2
J gene: TRBJ2-5
CDR3 protein: CASIGSGLAQETQYF
CDR3 DNA: TGTGCCAGCATAGGTTCGGGACTAGCGCAAGAGACCCAGTACTTC

V gene: TRBV4-2
D gene: TRBD2
J gene: TRBJ2-1
CDR3 protein: CASSRSGRMNNEQFF
CDR3 DNA: TGTGCCAGCAGCCGTAGCGGGAGGATGAACAATGAGCAGTTCTTC